This entry features one T cell receptor beta chain sequence. The germline gives CDR1 DFQATT, CDR2 SNEGSKA (reference sequence). This CDR3 contains 12 residues. V was trimmed by 2 bases and J by 5 bases, leaving 10 bases between them. TCRdb redid the calling of the PCR reads with MiXCR, one entry per CDR3 protein. Of more than 85,000 distinct CDR3 sequences in the sample, roughly 51% were seen once. The sample belongs to a study of CDR3 diversity in severe acne. Material: blood. The TCR originated in a male donor with acne. The chain recombines TRBV20-1 with TRBJ2-7, with a weak D call TRBD1 (6 bases). In nucleotides, the CDR3 is TGCAGTGCTAGACAGGGGTCGAACGAGCAGTACTTC. Encoded protein: CSARQGSNEQYF.